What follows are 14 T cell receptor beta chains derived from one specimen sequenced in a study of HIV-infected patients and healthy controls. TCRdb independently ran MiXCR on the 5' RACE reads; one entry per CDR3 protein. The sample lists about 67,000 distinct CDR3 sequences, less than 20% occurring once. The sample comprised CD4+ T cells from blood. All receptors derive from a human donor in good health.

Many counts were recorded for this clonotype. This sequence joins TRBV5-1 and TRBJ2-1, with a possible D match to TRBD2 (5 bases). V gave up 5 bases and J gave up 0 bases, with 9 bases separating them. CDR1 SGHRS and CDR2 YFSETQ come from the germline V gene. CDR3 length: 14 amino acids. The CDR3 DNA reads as TGCGCCAGCAGAACAGACTACTCCTACAATGAGCAGTTCTTC. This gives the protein CASRTDYSYNEQFF.

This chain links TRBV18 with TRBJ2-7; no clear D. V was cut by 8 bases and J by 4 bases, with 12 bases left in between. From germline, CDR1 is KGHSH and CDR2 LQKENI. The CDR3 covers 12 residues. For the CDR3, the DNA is TGTGCCAGCGCCCTCGGCGGATACGAGCAGTACTTC. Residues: CASALGGYEQYF.

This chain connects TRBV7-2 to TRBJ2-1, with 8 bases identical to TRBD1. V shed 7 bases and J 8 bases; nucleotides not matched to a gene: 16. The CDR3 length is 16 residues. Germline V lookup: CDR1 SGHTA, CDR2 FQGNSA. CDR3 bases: TGTGCCAGCAATCGTTGGGGCAGGGGGCGCATGGATGAGCAGTTCTTC. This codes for CASNRWGRGRMDEQFF. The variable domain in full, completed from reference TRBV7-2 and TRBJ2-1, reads GAGVSQSPSNKVTEKGKDVELRCDPISGHTALYWYRQSLGQGLEFLIYFQGNSAPDKSGLPSDRFSAERTGGSVSTLTIQRTQQEDSAVYLCASNRWGRGRMDEQFFGPGTRLTVL.

In DNA form, the CDR3 reads TGTGCCAGCAGCCAACGAATCGGCCGGGACATCGAAGCTTTCTTT. It translates to CASSQRIGRDIEAFF. The chain carries TRBV14 and TRBJ1-1; weak D call: TRBD1 (6 bases). V was shortened by 2 bases and J by 8 bases, with 18 bases between the two germline ends. The length of the CDR3 is 15 residues. Germline CDR1 reads SGHDN; CDR2 reads FVKESK.

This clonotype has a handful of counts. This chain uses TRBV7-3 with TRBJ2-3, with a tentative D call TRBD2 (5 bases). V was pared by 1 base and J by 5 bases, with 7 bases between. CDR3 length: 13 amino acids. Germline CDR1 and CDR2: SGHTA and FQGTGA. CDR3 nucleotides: TGTGCCAGCAGCTTAAGAGAGGGAGATACGCAGTATTTT. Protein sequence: CASSLREGDTQYF.

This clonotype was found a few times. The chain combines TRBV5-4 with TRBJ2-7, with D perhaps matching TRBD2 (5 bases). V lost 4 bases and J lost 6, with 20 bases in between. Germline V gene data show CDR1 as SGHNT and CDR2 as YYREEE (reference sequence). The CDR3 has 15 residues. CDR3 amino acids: CASSLGSGRGSEQYF. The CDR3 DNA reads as TGTGCCAGCAGCCTAGGGTCCGGAAGAGGGTCCGAGCAGTACTTC.

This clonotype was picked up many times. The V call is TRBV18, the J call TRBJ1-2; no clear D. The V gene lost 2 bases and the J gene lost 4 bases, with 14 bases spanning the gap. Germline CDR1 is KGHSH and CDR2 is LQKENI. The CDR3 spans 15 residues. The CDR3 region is CASSPISQETYGYTF. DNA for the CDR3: TGTGCCAGCTCACCAATCAGTCAGGAAACCTATGGCTACACCTTC.

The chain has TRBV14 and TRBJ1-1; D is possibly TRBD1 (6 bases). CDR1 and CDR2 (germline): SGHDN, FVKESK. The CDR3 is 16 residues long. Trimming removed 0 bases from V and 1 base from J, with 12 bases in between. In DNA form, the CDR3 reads TGTGCCAGCAGCCAAGACCGCAGGACAGCGAACACTGAAGCTTTCTTT. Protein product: CASSQDRRTANTEAFF.

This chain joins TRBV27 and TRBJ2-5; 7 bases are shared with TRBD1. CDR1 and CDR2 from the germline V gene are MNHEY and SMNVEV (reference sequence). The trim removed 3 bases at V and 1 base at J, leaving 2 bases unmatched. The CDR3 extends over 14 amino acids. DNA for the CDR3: TGTGCCAGCAGTTTCAGGGGGTCCCAAGAGACCCAGTACTTC. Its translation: CASSFRGSQETQYF.

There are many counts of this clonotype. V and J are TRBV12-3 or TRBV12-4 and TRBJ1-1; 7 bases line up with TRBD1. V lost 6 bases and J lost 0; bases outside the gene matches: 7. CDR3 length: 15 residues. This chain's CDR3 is CASSQRQGMNTEAFF. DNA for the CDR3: TGTGCCAGCAGCCAAAGACAGGGCATGAACACTGAAGCTTTCTTT.

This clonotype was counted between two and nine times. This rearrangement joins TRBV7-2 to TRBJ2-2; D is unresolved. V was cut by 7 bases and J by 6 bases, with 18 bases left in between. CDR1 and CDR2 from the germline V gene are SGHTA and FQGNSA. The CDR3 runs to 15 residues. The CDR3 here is CASKGTRPAAGELFF. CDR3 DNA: TGTGCCAGCAAAGGTACCAGACCGGCGGCCGGGGAGCTGTTTTTT.

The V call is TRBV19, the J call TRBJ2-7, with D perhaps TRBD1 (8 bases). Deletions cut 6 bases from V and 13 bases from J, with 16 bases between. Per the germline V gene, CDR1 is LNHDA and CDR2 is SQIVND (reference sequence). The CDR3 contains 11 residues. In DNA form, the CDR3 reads TGTGCCAGTAGGGGAGGGGACAGGCCATACTTC. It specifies CASRGGDRPYF.

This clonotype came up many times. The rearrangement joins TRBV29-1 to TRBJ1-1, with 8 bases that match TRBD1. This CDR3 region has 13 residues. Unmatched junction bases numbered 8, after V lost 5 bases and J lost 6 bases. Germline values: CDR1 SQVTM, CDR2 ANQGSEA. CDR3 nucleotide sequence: TGCAGCGTTTCAGACAGGGGCCTTGCTGAAGCTTTCTTT. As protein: CSVSDRGLAEAFF.

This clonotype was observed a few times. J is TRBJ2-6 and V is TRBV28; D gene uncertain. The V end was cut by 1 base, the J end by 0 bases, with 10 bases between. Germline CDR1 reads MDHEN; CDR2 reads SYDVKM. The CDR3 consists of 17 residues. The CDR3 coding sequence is TGTGCCAGCAGTTTATCGGGTTCCTACTCTGGGGCCAACGTCCTGACTTTC. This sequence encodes CASSLSGSYSGANVLTF.